These 5 T cell receptor beta chains came from one sample sequenced in a study of cytomegalovirus exposure and HLA in healthy donors. The PCR had 60 Vbeta and 13 Jbeta primers. Measured with immunoSEQ multiplex PCR; TCRdb has only the in-frame clones, and not every one. The sample carries about 120,000 clones, about four fifths recorded once. Sequenced material: PBMCs. These TCRs come from a man under 40 in good health and CMV-seropositive.

The chain combines TRBV19 with TRBJ1-4; TRBD1 is a possible D gene (5 bases). Per the germline V gene, CDR1 is LNHDA and CDR2 is SQIVND (reference sequence). The CDR3 has 11 amino acids. Deletions cut 3 bases from V and 10 bases from J, with 6 bases between. The CDR3 spells CASSMGGKLFF. CDR3 DNA: TGTGCCAGTAGTATGGGGGGAAAACTGTTTTTT.

V gene TRBV6-1 combines with J gene TRBJ1-1; the match to TRBD1 covers 7 bases. The CDR3 contains 14 residues. The germline gives CDR1 MNHNS, CDR2 SASEGT. V gave up 5 bases and J gave up 1 base; unmatched junction bases: 4. In nucleotides, the CDR3 is TGTGCCAGCAGTCGACAGGGTGGGAACACTGAAGCTTTCTTT. This translates into CASSRQGGNTEAFF.

Only one count was recorded for this clone. The gene calls are TRBV12-5 and TRBJ2-5, with D maybe TRBD2 (5 bases). CDR3 length equals 13 residues. V lost 5 bases to trimming and J lost 5 bases, with 12 bases between them. The germline gives CDR1 LGHNT, CDR2 FRNRAP. The CDR3 is CASGDGVRETQYF. CDR3 nucleotide sequence: TGTGCTAGTGGTGACGGGGTGCGCGAGACCCAGTACTTC.

The chain combines TRBV6-1 with TRBJ1-5; TRBD1 aligns across 7 bases. The trim removed 8 bases at V and 5 bases at J, leaving 9 bases unmatched. Germline V gene sequence: CDR1 MNHNS, CDR2 SASEGT. This CDR3 contains 14 residues. The CDR3 spells CASVGTTGDQPQHF. The CDR3 region has the DNA TGTGCCAGCGTGGGAACTACAGGGGATCAGCCCCAGCATTTT.

The gene calls are TRBV21-1 and TRBJ2-7; the DNA was not used to check the table's D call, TRBD1. TRBV21-1 corresponds to a pseudogene. This CDR3 is 17 amino acids long. The CDR3 DNA sequence: TGTGCCAGCAGCAAAGGGGAACGGACAGGGAGTCCCTACGAGCAGTACGTC. Translating it yields CASSKGERTGSPYEQYV.